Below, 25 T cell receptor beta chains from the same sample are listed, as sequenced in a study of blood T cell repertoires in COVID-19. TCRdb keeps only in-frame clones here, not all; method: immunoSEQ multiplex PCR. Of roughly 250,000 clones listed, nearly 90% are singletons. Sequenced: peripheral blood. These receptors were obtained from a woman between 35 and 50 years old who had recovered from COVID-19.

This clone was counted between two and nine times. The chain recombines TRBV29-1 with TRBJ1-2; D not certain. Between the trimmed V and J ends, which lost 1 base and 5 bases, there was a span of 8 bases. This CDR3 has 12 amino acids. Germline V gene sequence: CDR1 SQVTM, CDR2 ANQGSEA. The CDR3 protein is CSVEGTVYGYTF. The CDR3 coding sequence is TGCAGCGTTGAAGGAACGGTTTATGGCTACACCTTC.

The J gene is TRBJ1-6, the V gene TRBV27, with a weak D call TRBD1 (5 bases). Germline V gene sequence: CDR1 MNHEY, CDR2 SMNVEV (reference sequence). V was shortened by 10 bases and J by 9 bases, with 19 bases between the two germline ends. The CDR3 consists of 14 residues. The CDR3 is CATRGRGTGSPLHF. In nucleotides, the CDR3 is TGTGCCACCCGAGGCCGGGGGACGGGTTCACCCCTCCACTTT.

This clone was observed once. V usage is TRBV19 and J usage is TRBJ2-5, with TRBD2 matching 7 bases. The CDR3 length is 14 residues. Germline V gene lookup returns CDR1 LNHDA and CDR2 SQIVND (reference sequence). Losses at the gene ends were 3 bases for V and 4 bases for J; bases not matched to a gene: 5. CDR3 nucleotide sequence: TGTGCCAGTAGTATTCGGGACTACCGAGAGACCCAGTACTTC. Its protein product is CASSIRDYRETQYF.

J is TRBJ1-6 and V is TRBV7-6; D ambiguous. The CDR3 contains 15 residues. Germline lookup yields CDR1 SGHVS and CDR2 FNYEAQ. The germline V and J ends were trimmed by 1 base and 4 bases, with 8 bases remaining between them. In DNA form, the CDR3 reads TGTGCCAGCAGCTTAGTGGAGGTATATAATTCACCCCTCCACTTT. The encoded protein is CASSLVEVYNSPLHF. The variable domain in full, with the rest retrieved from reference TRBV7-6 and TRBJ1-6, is GAGVSQSPRYKVTKRGQDVALRCDPISGHVSLYWYRQALGQGPEFLTYFNYEAQQDKSGLPNDRFSAERPEGSISTLTIQRTEQRDSAMYRCASSLVEVYNSPLHFGNGTRLTVT.

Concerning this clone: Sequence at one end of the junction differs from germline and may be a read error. Here the CDR3 DNA reads TGTGCCAGCAGTTTATCTCAGGGGGCGCCCTCCTTC. This codes for CASSLSQGAPSF. The chain has TRBV28 and TRBJ1-2; 8 bases are a match to TRBD1. CDR1 and CDR2 from the germline V gene are MDHEN and SYDVKM. This CDR3 spans 12 amino acids.

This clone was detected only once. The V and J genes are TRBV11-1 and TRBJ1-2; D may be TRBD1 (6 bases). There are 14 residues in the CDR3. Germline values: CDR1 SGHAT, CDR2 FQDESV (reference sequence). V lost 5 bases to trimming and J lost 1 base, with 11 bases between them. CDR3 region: CASSKDSFNYGYTF. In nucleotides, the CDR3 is TGTGCCAGCAGCAAGGACAGTTTTAACTATGGCTACACCTTC.

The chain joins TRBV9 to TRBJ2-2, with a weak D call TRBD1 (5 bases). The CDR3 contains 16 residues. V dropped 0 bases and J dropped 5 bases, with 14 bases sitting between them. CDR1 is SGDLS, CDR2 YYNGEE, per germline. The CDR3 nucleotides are TGTGCCAGCAGCGTAGAAGAGGACACATGGACCGGGGAGCTGTTTTTT. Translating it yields CASSVEEDTWTGELFF.

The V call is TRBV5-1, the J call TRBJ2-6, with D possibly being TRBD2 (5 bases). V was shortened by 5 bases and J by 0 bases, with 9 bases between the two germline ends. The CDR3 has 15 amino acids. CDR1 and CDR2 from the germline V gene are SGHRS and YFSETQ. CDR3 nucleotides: TGCGCCAGCAGAAATGGGAGCTCTGGGGCCAACGTCCTGACTTTC. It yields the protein CASRNGSSGANVLTF.

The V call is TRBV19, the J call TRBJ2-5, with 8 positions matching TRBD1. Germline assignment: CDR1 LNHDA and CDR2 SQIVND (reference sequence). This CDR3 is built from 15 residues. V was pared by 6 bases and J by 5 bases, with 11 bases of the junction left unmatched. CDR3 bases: TGTGCCAGTAGATTGGGACAGGAACGTTTGGAGACCCAGTACTTC. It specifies CASRLGQERLETQYF.

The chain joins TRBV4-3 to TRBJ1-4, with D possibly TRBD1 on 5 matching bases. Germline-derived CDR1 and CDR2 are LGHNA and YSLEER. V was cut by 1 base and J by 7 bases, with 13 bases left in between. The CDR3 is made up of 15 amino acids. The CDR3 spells CASSQVLQGSEKLFF. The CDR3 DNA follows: TGCGCCAGCAGCCAAGTTCTCCAGGGTAGTGAAAAACTGTTTTTT.

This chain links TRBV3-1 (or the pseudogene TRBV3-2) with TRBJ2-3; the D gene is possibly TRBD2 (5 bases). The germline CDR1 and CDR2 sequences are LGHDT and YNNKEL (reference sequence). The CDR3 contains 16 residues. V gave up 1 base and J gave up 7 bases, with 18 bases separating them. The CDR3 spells CASSQGQRLFRNTQYF. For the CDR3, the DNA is TGTGCCAGCAGCCAAGGGCAGCGGCTGTTCAGGAATACGCAGTATTTT.

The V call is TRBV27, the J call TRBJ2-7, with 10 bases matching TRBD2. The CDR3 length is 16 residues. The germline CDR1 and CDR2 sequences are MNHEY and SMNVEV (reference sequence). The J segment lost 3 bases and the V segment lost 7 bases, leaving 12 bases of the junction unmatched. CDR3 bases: TGTGCCAGCACCAAACAGCGGGGGGGCCTAGTCTACGAGCAGTACTTC. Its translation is CASTKQRGGLVYEQYF.

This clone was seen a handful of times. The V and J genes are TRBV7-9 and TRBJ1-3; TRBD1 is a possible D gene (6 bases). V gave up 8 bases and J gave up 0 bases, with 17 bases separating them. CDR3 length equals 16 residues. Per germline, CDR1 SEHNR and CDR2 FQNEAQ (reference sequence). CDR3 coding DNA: TGTGCCAGCGGACAGTTAAAGGGCCTCTCTGGAAACACCATATATTTT. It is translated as CASGQLKGLSGNTIYF.

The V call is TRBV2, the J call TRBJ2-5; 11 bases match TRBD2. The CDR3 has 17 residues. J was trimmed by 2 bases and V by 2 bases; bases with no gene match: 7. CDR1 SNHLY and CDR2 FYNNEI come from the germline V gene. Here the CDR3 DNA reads TGTGCCAGCAGTGAATTGGTAGCGGGGGGGACTCAAGAGACCCAGTACTTC. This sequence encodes CASSELVAGGTQETQYF.

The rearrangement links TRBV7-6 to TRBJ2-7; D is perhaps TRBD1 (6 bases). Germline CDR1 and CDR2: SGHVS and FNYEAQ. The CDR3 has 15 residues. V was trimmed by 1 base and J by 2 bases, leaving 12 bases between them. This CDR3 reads CASSLGPGTTYEQYF. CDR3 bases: TGTGCCAGCAGCTTAGGCCCGGGGACAACCTACGAGCAGTACTTC.

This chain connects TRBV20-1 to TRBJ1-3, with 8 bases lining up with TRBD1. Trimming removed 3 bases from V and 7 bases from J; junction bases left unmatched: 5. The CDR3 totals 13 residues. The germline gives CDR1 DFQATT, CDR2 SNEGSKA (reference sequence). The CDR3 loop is CSASRDRSNTIYF. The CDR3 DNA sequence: TGCAGTGCTAGTCGGGACAGGAGCAACACCATATATTTT.

DNA for the CDR3: TGTGCCATCAGTGACCCAGGCGTGGTGGATGAAAAACTGTTTTTT. It is translated as CAISDPGVVDEKLFF. The chain carries TRBV10-3 and TRBJ1-4; no clear D. The germline V and J ends were trimmed by 3 bases and 6 bases, with 14 bases remaining between them. Germline-derived CDR1 and CDR2 are ENHRY and SYGVKD. This CDR3 has 15 residues.

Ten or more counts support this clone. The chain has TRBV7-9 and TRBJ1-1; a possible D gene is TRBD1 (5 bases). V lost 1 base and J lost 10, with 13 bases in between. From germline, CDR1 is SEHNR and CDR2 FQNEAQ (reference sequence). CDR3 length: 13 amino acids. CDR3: CASSLDNERGAFF. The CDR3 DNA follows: TGTGCCAGCAGCTTAGACAATGAAAGGGGAGCTTTCTTT.

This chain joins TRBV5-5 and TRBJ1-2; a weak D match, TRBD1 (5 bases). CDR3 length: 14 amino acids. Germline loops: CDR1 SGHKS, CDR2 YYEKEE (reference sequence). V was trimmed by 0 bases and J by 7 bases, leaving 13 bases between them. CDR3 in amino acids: CASSLDGGLGGYTF. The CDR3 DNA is TGTGCCAGCAGCTTGGACGGGGGGTTGGGTGGCTACACCTTC.

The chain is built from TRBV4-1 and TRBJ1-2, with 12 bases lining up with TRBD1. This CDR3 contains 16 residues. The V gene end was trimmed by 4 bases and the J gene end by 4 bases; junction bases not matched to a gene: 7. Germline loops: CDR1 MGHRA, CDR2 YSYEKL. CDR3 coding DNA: TGCGCCAGCAGCCCACAAGGGACAGGGGGCACCTATGGCTACACCTTC. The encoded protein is CASSPQGTGGTYGYTF.

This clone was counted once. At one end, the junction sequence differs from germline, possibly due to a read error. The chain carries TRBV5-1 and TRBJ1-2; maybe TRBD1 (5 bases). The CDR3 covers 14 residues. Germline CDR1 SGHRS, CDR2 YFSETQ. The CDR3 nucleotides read TGCGCCAGCAGGTTGGACACCGCTAACTATGGCTACACCTTC. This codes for CASRLDTANYGYTF.

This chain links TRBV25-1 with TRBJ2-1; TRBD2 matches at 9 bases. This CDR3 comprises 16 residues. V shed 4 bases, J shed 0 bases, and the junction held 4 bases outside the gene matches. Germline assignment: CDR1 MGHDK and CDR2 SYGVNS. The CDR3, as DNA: TGTGCCAGCAGTGTCCTAGCGGGGAGCTCCTACAATGAGCAGTTCTTC. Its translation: CASSVLAGSSYNEQFF.

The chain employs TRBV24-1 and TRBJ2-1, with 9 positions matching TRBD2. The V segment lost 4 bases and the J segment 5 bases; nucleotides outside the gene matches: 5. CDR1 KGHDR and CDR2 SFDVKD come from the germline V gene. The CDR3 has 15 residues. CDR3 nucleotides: TGTGCCACCAGTGAAAGACTAGCGGACCACAATGAGCAGTTCTTC. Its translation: CATSERLADHNEQFF.

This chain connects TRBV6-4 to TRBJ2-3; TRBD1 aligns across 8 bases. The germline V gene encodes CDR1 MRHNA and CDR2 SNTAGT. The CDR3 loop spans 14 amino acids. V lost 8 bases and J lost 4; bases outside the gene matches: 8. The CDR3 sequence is CASSDRGSPDTQYF. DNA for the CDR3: TGTGCCAGCTCCGACAGGGGAAGCCCAGATACGCAGTATTTT.

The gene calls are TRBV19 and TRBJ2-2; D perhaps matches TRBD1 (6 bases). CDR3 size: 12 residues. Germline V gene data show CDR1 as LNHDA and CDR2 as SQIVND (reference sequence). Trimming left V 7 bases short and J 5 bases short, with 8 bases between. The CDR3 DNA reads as TGTGCCAGTAACGACAGGACCGGGGAGCTGTTTTTT. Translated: CASNDRTGELFF.